One and the same sample provided the 12 T cell receptor beta chains below, sequenced in a study of T cell repertoires in cytomegalovirus infection. No cognate antigen is known for these TCRs. TCRdb used MiXCR to reprocess the reads, holding one entry per CDR3 protein. The sample has fewer than 900,000 distinct CDR3 sequences, around 29% seen once. The sample in question was cultured CD8+ T cells from PBMCs, obtained from culture after CMV antigen stimulation. The origin of the receptors is a human donor in good health (CMV status not recorded). Some clones in this sample may be carry-over from other donors' samples.

The chain links TRBV7-1 to TRBJ1-1; D remains ambiguous. TRBV7-1 is an open reading frame, and its role is uncertain. The CDR3 is 14 residues long. V was cut by 8 bases and J by 0 bases, with 13 bases left in between. The CDR3 bases are TGTGCCAGCGCCGGCGGAGGTCTGAACACTGAAGCTTTCTTT. Residues: CASAGGGLNTEAFF.

In its sample, this clonotype was seen many times. The gene calls are TRBV12-5 and TRBJ2-1; possible D gene TRBD2, 6 bases. V was trimmed by 6 bases and J by 4 bases, leaving 19 bases between them. In germline, CDR1 is LGHNT, CDR2 FRNRAP. The CDR3 is made up of 16 amino acids. The CDR3 spells CASGRTREQGYNEQFF. The CDR3 bases are TGTGCTAGTGGACGTACCCGGGAGCAGGGTTACAATGAGCAGTTCTTC.

This clonotype was counted between two and nine times. The chain recombines TRBV6-2 or TRBV6-3 with TRBJ2-2; D gene unclear. Trimming left V 0 bases short and J 0 bases short, with 14 bases between. This CDR3 region has 18 residues. CDR1 is MNHEY and CDR2 is SVGEGT in the germline V gene. This CDR3 is CASSYSIVAGPNTGELFF. The CDR3 nucleotides read TGTGCCAGCAGTTACTCGATAGTGGCAGGCCCGAACACCGGGGAGCTGTTTTTT.

The rearrangement joins TRBV6-6 to TRBJ1-5, with TRBD1 matching 8 bases. Trimming took 0 bases from V and 5 from J; bases not matched to a gene: 12. Germline CDR1 reads MNHNY; CDR2 reads SVGAGI (reference sequence). The CDR3 has 18 residues. CDR3 in DNA: TGTGCCAGCAGTTACTCCGTCGTTACCCTGGACAGGGATCAGCCCCAGCATTTT. Translation: CASSYSVVTLDRDQPQHF.

The J gene is TRBJ1-2, the V gene TRBV2; TRBD1 might be the D (5 bases). This CDR3 contains 15 residues. Trimming took off 2 bases at V and 3 bases at J, with 13 bases between the two ends. Germline V lookup: CDR1 SNHLY, CDR2 FYNNEI. DNA of the CDR3: TGTGCCAGCAGTGAATCCGCCAGGGTTGACTATGGCTACACCTTC. This sequence encodes CASSESARVDYGYTF.

There are a few counts of this clonotype. V usage is TRBV7-9 and J usage is TRBJ2-7, with D perhaps TRBD2 (6 bases). Trimming stripped 3 bases from V and 2 bases from J, with 14 bases between. Germline CDR1 SEHNR, CDR2 FQNEAQ (reference sequence). The CDR3 is 15 residues long. The CDR3 here is CASSFNGGSPYEQYF. Here the CDR3 DNA reads TGTGCCAGCAGCTTCAACGGGGGATCCCCCTACGAGCAGTACTTC.

In this sample, this clonotype turned up many times. V is TRBV20-1 and J is TRBJ2-7, with 7 bases lining up with TRBD1. The CDR3 sequence is 14 residues long. With 0 bases clipped from V and 2 bases from J, the junction kept 4 bases outside the gene matches. Germline lookup yields CDR1 DFQATT and CDR2 SNEGSKA (reference sequence). The DNA of the CDR3 is TGCAGTGCTAGAGACCGACAGGGCCCCTACGAGCAGTACTTC. Residues: CSARDRQGPYEQYF.

This clonotype was counted many times. The chain has TRBV7-2 and TRBJ2-1, with D unresolved. Germline-derived CDR1 and CDR2 are SGHTA and FQGNSA. The V end lost 1 base, the J end lost 0 bases, and 10 bases lay between the germline ends. The CDR3 loop spans 16 amino acids. The CDR3 sequence is CASSLDRASSYNEQFF. DNA of the CDR3: TGTGCCAGCAGCTTAGACAGAGCGAGCTCCTACAATGAGCAGTTCTTC.

This chain links TRBV6-6 with TRBJ2-5, with a possible D match to TRBD1 (8 bases). The CDR3 length is 15 residues. Germline V CDR1 and CDR2: MNHNY, SVGAGI (reference sequence). V was cut by 6 bases and J by 6 bases, with 20 bases left in between. In DNA, the CDR3 is TGTGCCAGCAGAGCGGGACAGGCCCTTTCGCAGACCCAGTACTTC. This encodes CASRAGQALSQTQYF.

V and J are TRBV25-1 and TRBJ2-3, with 8 bases that match TRBD1. This CDR3 spans 14 amino acids. V shed 4 bases, J shed 3 bases, and the junction held 3 bases outside the gene matches. Germline CDR1 and CDR2: MGHDK and SYGVNS. CDR3 bases: TGTGCCAGCAGTGTGGACAGGGTTACAGATACGCAGTATTTT. Its protein is CASSVDRVTDTQYF.

On this clonotype: One end of the junction fails to match germline, which may point to a read error. This chain links TRBV15 with TRBJ1-1, with D tentatively TRBD1 (5 bases). The CDR3 sequence is 14 residues long. In germline, CDR1 is LNHNV, CDR2 YYDKDF (reference sequence). The CDR3, as DNA: TGTGCCACCAGCTGGGGCATTTTGAACACTGTAGCTTTCTTT. Its translation: CATSWGILNTVAFF. Together with reference TRBV15 and TRBJ1-1, the CDR3 gives the full variable domain: DAMVIQNPRYQVTQFGKPVTLSCSQTLNHNVMYWYQQKSSQAPKLLFHYYDKDFNNEADTPDNFQSRRPNTSFCFLDIRSPGLGDTAMYLCATSWGILNTVAFFGQGTRLTVV.

On this clonotype: Possible read error: a much larger clone is one base away. V gene TRBV7-6 combines with J gene TRBJ1-1; TRBD1 is a possible D gene (5 bases). V gave up 7 bases and J gave up 9 bases, with 18 bases separating them. CDR1 and CDR2 (germline): SGHVS, FNYEAQ. The CDR3 consists of 13 residues. The CDR3 protein is CASILDVKGKAFF. DNA for the CDR3: TGTGCCAGCATCTTGGACGTAAAGGGGAAAGCTTTCTTT.